The present entry profiles one T cell receptor beta chain with its context. Its antigen is currently unknown. TCRdb re-derived calls from the reads in MiXCR, one entry per CDR3 protein. This sample has roughly 920,000 distinct CDR3 sequences, with 31% found just once. This record comes from a study of T cell repertoires in cytomegalovirus infection. About the study: Through public TCR beta signatures, both CMV infection and matching HLA type were indicated.

The CDR3 loop spans 15 amino acids. Trimming took 5 bases from V and 0 from J, leaving 12 bases between them. Germline CDR1 reads SGHDT; CDR2 reads YYEEEE. General observations from the study: In two of eight donors, the top clonotype was HLA-C-restricted CMV-specific.

This clonotype originated in a human donor in good health (CMV status not recorded). Some clones in this sample may be carry-over from other donors' samples. This specimen consisted of cultured CD8+ T cells from PBMCs, obtained from culture after CMV antigen stimulation. The rearrangement links TRBV5-6 to TRBJ2-4; D call uncertain. The CDR3 loop reads CASRVAVRAKNIQYF. The CDR3 region has the DNA TGTGCCAGCAGGGTCGCTGTACGAGCCAAAAACATTCAGTACTTC.